The present T cell receptor beta chain was sequenced within a study of CD8 T cells in ankylosing spondylitis. Study results and limitations: There was a TCR beta motif, made of several highly homologous variants, that appeared characteristic of ankylosing spondylitis blood. Reports say disease-linked clones showed up significantly more in matched ankylosing spondylitis synovial fluid.

This clonotype turned up a few times. Its target is unknown. The CDR3 runs 13 residues. Germline CDR1 SGHDT, CDR2 YYEEEE. Trimming removed 4 bases at V and 4 bases at J, with 11 bases between. TCRdb itself ran the 5' RACE reads through MiXCR, one entry per CDR3 protein. The data show over 200,000 distinct CDR3 sequences, around 19% seen once. V is TRBV5-6 and J is TRBJ1-1; D is ambiguous. The receptor comes from a male donor with ankylosing spondylitis. Sequencing was carried out using blood, either unsorted or a sorted T cell fraction (not recorded which). Here the CDR3 reads CASSQKWGTEAFF. CDR3 DNA sequence: TGTGCCAGCAGCCAGAAGTGGGGCACTGAAGCTTTCTTT.